This T cell receptor (beta chain) was documented in a study of cytomegalovirus exposure and HLA in healthy donors. Study conclusions and caveats: TCR beta chains numbering under 200 were designated cytomegalovirus-associated. As a later analysis showed, a missense DCLRE1C variant was linked to trimming of TCR beta V- and J-genes.

Primers: 60 Vbeta forward and 13 Jbeta reverse. Using immunoSEQ multiplex PCR, the repertoire was profiled, and TCRdb retains in-frame clones only, with some absent. The repertoire holds about 190,000 clones, with 81% as singletons. The V gene's germline CDR1 is MNHNS and CDR2 SASEGT. Trimming removed 2 bases from V and 3 bases from J; junction bases left unmatched: 5. The CDR3 loop spans 15 amino acids. Notes on this clone: Its specificity is not known.

The sequenced sample consisted of PBMCs. The chain uses TRBV6-1 and TRBJ1-1; the match to TRBD1 covers 8 bases. This TCR was sampled from a man between 18 and 35 years old in good health and CMV-seronegative. CDR3 loop: CASSERNRGDTEAFF. CDR3 coding DNA: TGTGCCAGCAGTGAAAGGAACAGGGGGGACACTGAAGCTTTCTTT.